These T cell receptor beta chains were read from a single sample in a study of blood T cell repertoires in COVID-19. The assay was immunoSEQ multiplex PCR, and TCRdb's table has in-frame clones only and misses some. The profile shows about 64,000 clones, around 90% of them singletons. Sequenced sample: peripheral blood. The receptor set was obtained from a woman aged 80 or over with active COVID-19. CDR3s leave out the opening cysteine and the closing phenylalanine or tryptophan.

>TRBJ2-7|TRBV18|12
ASSPSGEAYEQY
>TRBJ1-5|TRBV27|13
ASRTGQGSGQPQH
>TRBJ2-3|TRBV19|14
ASSILPGQGAHTQY
>TRBJ2-3|TRBV3-1/TRBV3-2|11
ASSQAGGDTQY
>TRBJ1-6|TRBV9|14
ASSVRQADYNSPLH
>TRBJ2-2|TRBV6-2/TRBV6-3|15
ASSSGGWKEVPGELF
>TRBJ1-5|TRBV5-5|11
ASSLMISQPQH
>TRBJ2-7|TRBV6-5|11
ASRLDNSYEQY
>TRBJ1-6|TRBV19|13
ASRDRGSYNSPLH
>TRBJ2-3|TRBV28|20
ASSFPSPPVTTTSGSTDTQY
>TRBJ1-1|TRBV28|12
ASSPGQPNTFAF
>TRBJ2-5|TRBV20-1|11
SASGQYQETQY
>TRBJ1-5|TRBV2|13
ASTKDRGGNQPQH
>TRBJ1-1|TRBV4-1|13
ASSQDQWQAQGSF
>TRBJ2-5|TRBV12-3/TRBV12-4|11
ASSLPGAGTQY
>TRBJ2-5|TRBV7-9|14
ASSLAVGRLKETQY
>TRBJ2-3|TRBV10-1|12
ANMLGPRTDTQY
>TRBJ1-3|TRBV2|13
ASSIGQSSGNTIY
>TRBJ1-2|TRBV28|12
ASRTGGTAYGYT
>TRBJ2-7|TRBV4-1|13
ASSQAPTEYYEQY
>TRBJ2-7|TRBV7-9|12
ASSSSGTTNEQY
>TRBJ1-6|TRBV6-5|14
ASSYGGGTDNSPLH